Listed here is a single TCR beta chain. Sequenced by immunoSEQ multiplex PCR; TCRdb stores in-frame clones only, minus some. In the table there are some 71,000 clones, approximately 89% of which are singletons. This CDR3 comprises 14 residues. In germline, CDR1 is LGHNA, CDR2 YNFKEQ. V was trimmed by 3 bases and J by 0 bases, leaving 8 bases between them. These data belong to a study of control samples from healthy donors and cancer patients. The J gene is TRBJ1-2, the V gene TRBV4-2; tentatively, D is TRBD1 (5 bases). The source of this sequence is a man aged 55 to 69 with colorectal cancer. The sequenced sample was PBMCs. The CDR3: CASSHLTANYGYTF. The CDR3 region has the DNA TGTGCCAGCAGCCACCTGACAGCTAACTATGGCTACACCTTC.